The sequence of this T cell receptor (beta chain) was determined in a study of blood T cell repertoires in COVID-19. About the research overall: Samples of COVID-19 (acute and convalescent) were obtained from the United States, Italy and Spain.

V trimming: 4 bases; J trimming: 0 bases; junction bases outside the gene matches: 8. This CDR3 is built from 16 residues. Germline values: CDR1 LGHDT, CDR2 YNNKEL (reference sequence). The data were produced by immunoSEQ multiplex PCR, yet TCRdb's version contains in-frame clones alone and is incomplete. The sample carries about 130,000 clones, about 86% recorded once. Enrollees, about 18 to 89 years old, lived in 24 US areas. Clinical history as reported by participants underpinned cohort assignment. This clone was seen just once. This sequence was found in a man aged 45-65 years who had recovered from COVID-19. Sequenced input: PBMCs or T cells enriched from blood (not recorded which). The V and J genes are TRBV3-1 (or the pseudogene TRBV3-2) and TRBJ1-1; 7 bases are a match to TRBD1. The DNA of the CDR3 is TGTGCCAGCAGCCCAGGGGGACAAATCATGAACACTGAAGCTTTCTTT. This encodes CASSPGGQIMNTEAFF.